The subject of this entry is one TCR beta chain. As yet, its antigen is unknown. The data derive from a study of cytomegalovirus exposure and HLA in healthy donors. Regarding the study as a whole: Among immune exposure information, only CMV serostatus was available. Earlier findings revealed that most TCR beta V segments proved productive either about 87% or about 30% of the time. Reportedly, fewer N-insertions than the approximately 650-donor mean appeared in an Asian-associated ancestry cluster in a later analysis.

The PCR ran on 60 Vbeta and 13 Jbeta primers. Generated by immunoSEQ multiplex PCR, the TCRdb table keeps only in-frame clones and is missing some. This table has some 80,000 clones, approximately 65% appearing once. This CDR3 region has 17 residues. J was trimmed by 0 bases and V by 4 bases; bases with no gene match: 10. CDR1 is SGDLS, CDR2 YYNGEE, per germline. The origin of this receptor is a male donor in good health and CMV-seropositive. V usage is TRBV9 and J usage is TRBJ2-3, with 8 bases matching TRBD1. Sequenced input: PBMCs. CDR3 sequence: CASSPGTGPSSTDTQYF. CDR3 bases: TGTGCCAGCAGCCCCGGGACAGGCCCTTCTAGCACAGATACGCAGTATTTT.